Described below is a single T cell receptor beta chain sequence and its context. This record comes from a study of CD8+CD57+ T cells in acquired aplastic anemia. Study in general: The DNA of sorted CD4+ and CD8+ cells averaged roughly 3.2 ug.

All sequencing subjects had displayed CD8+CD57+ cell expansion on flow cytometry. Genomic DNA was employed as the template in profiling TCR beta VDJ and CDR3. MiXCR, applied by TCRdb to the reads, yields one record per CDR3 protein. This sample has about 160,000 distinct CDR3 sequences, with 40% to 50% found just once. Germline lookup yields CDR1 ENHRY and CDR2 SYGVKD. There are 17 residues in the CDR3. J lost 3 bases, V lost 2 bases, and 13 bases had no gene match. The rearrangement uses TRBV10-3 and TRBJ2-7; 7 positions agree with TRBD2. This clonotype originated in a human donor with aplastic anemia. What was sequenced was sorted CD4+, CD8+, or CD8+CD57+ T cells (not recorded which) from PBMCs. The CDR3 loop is CAISETGLAAGVYEQYF. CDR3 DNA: TGTGCCATCAGTGAGACGGGCTTGGCGGCGGGGGTCTACGAGCAGTACTTC.